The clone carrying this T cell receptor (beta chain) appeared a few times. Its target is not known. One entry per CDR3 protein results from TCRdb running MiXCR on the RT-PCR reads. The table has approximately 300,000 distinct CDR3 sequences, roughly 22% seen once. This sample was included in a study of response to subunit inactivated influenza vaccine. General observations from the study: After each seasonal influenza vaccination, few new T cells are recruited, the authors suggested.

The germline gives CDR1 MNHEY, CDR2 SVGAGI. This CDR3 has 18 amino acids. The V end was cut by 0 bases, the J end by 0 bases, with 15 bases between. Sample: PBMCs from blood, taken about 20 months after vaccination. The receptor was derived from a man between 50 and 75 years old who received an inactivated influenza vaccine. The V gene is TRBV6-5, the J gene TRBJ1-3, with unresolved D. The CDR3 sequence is CASSYSIGLTSSGNTIYF. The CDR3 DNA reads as TGTGCCAGCAGTTACTCTATAGGACTGACAAGCTCTGGAAACACCATATATTTT.